This T cell receptor beta chain appears in the sequencing data of a study of cytomegalovirus exposure and HLA in healthy donors. Whole-study context: The 120 or so validation repertoires, a later analysis reported, used the same platform as the 666 first-cohort repertoires.

Study findings and constraints: Listed as cytomegalovirus-associated were roughly 180 TCR beta chains. Specific recognition of CMV antigens was confirmed in vitro for a few chains (all CMV-associated). In a later analysis, first-cohort TCR clusters were found to tend to co-occur in the 130 or so validation repertoires.

Sequencing used immunoSEQ multiplex PCR; TCRdb keeps in-frame clones, though not all of them. The sample has about 200,000 clones; 75% to 85% are singletons. Concerning this clone: Its matching antigen is unknown.

This CDR3 is 14 amino acids long. V shed 4 bases and J shed 3 bases, with 13 bases lying between them. Per germline, CDR1 SGHDN and CDR2 FVKESK. The source is a woman in her 30s in good health and CMV-seropositive. The chain joins TRBV14 to TRBJ2-7; unclear D gene. The sequencing sample was made of PBMCs. As DNA, the CDR3 is TGTGCCAGCAGCCGAGAATACACCGACTACGAGCAGTACTTC. This codes for CASSREYTDYEQYF.